This TCR beta chain comes out of a study of T cell changes during pregnancy in multiple sclerosis. Data came from immunoSEQ multiplex PCR; TCRdb stores just in-frame clones and leaves some out. The data show under 70,000 clones, with around 92% seen just once and over 2% held by the top ten. Trimming pared 9 bases from V and 5 bases from J, leaving 20 bases between. Per the germline V gene, CDR1 is LNHDA and CDR2 is SQIVND (reference sequence). This CDR3 comprises 14 residues. V usage is TRBV19 and J usage is TRBJ2-7, with D perhaps matching TRBD1 (8 bases). The source was peripheral blood, collected in the third trimester of pregnancy. The source of this sequence is a female donor in good health, enrolled as a control in a pregnancy study. This CDR3 reads CASSQGGLGNEQYF. The CDR3 DNA sequence: TGTGCCAGCTCACAGGGGGGGCTGGGCAACGAGCAGTACTTC.